This is a list of T cell receptor beta chains from one sample in a study of long-term antiretroviral therapy in people with HIV. Profiled with immunoSEQ multiplex PCR; TCRdb holds only in-frame clones, not every one. The data show about 40,000 clones, about 86% seen once. The sequencing here drew on unsorted PBMCs, taken 1.2 years after starting antiretroviral therapy. All receptors come from a woman between 50 and 59 years old with HIV. Both conserved end residues are part of each CDR3. Each record gives: clone size, V gene, J gene, D gene, CDR3 DNA, CDR3 protein. The D gene is left open where the match is weak. Some rows have no size entry. The others give once, few or many, or a class for an expanded clone.

>once|TRBV23-1|TRBJ1-2|NA
TGCGCCAGCCAACGGGGTTCTTGGGGCTACACCTTC
CASQRGSWGYTF
>NA|TRBV5-1|TRBJ2-5|NA
TGCGCCAGCAGCTTGGTTGGGGCGTCTTTAGAGACCCAGTACTTC
CASSLVGASLETQYF
>NA|TRBV4-1|TRBJ1-2|NA
TGCGCCAGCAGCCAAGATGGGCCTAAAACCTATGGCTACACCTTC
CASSQDGPKTYGYTF
>NA|TRBV6-5|TRBJ1-2|NA
TGTGCCAGCAGTTACACCCTTGACTATGGCTACACCTTC
CASSYTLDYGYTF
>few|TRBV5-1|TRBJ1-1|TRBD1
TGCGCCAGCAGCTTGTGGGGACAGGTGAACACTGAAGCTTTCTTT
CASSLWGQVNTEAFF
>few|TRBV2|TRBJ1-2|TRBD1
TGTGCCAGCAGACACAGGGGGCAAAACTATGGCTACACCTTC
CASRHRGQNYGYTF
>NA|TRBV9|TRBJ2-7|NA
TGTGCCAGCAGCGTAAGCGCGGGCTATGAGCAGTACTTC
CASSVSAGYEQYF
>once|TRBV9|TRBJ2-1|NA
TGTGCCAGCAGCGCGACAGGTAATGAGCAGTTCTTC
CASSATGNEQFF
>NA|TRBV4-1|TRBJ2-6|NA
TGCGCCAGCAGCCTGCATGGCTCTGGGGCCAACGTCCTGACTTTC
CASSLHGSGANVLTF
>NA|TRBV10-1|TRBJ2-7|NA
TGCGCCAGCAGTGCACAGGGAACCGACCCCTCCTACGAGCAGTACTTC
CASSAQGTDPSYEQYF
>few|TRBV5-1|TRBJ1-3|NA
TGCGCCAGCAGCTTTTCATCGGGGGCTGGAAACACCATATATTTT
CASSFSSGAGNTIYF
>NA|TRBV6-5|TRBJ2-3|TRBD1
TGTGCCAGCAGCAAGGACAGGGGCACAGATACGCAGTATTTT
CASSKDRGTDTQYF
>NA|TRBV18|TRBJ1-3|NA
TGTGCCAGCTCACCAAATGCAGGCCGAGACTCTGGAAACACCATATATTTT
CASSPNAGRDSGNTIYF
>NA|TRBV18|TRBJ2-7|TRBD1
TGTGCCAGCTCGATCGACAGGGGGCGGAACGAGCAGTACTTC
CASSIDRGRNEQYF
>NA|TRBV25-1|TRBJ1-2|NA
TGTGCCAGCAAGGACAATTTTGGTGGCTACACCTTC
CASKDNFGGYTF
>NA|TRBV11-2|TRBJ1-2|NA
TGTGCCAGCAGCTTGGCACAGCTTTATGGCTACACCTTC
CASSLAQLYGYTF
>NA|TRBV6-5|TRBJ2-2|NA
TGTGCCAGCAGACTCCCCCTCCCCGGGGAGCTGTTTTTT
CASRLPLPGELFF
>NA|TRBV29-1|TRBJ2-2|NA
TGCAGCGCGAAGGGACTGAACACCGGGGAGCTGTTTTTT
CSAKGLNTGELFF
>NA|TRBV7-9|TRBJ2-7|NA
TGTGCCAGCGAGGGCGGGGACTACGAGCAGTACTTC
CASEGGDYEQYF
>few|TRBV2|TRBJ1-4|TRBD1
TGTGCCAGCAGTACAGGGGGCGCTAATGAAAAACTGTTTTTT
CASSTGGANEKLFF
>NA|TRBV6-1|TRBJ1-3|NA
TGTGCCAGCAGGCCGGGGGGTTTAGGAAACACCATATATTTT
CASRPGGLGNTIYF
>NA|TRBV6-6|TRBJ1-1|NA
TGTGCCAGCAGGGAGACAGGGAACACTGAAGCTTTCTTT
CASRETGNTEAFF
>NA|TRBV5-1|TRBJ2-3|NA
TGCGCCAGCAGCTCCTCTACAGATACGCAGTATTTT
CASSSSTDTQYF
>NA|TRBV29-1|TRBJ1-3|NA
TGCAGCGTTGATCCGACGGGGAGTGGAAACACCATATATTTT
CSVDPTGSGNTIYF
>NA|TRBV29-1|TRBJ2-5|TRBD1
TGCAGCGTTGGAACAGGGGTAGAGACCCAGTACTTC
CSVGTGVETQYF
>NA|TRBV11-1|TRBJ2-3|TRBD2
TGTGCCAGCAGCTTAGTTACCCTAGCGGGGGGGCCACGCACAGATACGCAGTATTTT
CASSLVTLAGGPRTDTQYF
>NA|TRBV30|TRBJ1-3|NA
TGTGCCTGGTCTTTCCTGGGAAACACCATATATTTT
CAWSFLGNTIYF
>NA|TRBV21-1|TRBJ1-5|NA
TGTGCCAGCAGCAACAGAACCCCCAACTCCCCGGCAGTAAGGGGCAATCAGCCCCAGCATTTT
CASSNRTPNSPAVRGNQPQHF
>NA|TRBV14|TRBJ2-3|NA
TGTGCCAGCAGCCACTCTTCCGATAGCACAGATACGCAGTATTTT
CASSHSSDSTDTQYF
>NA|TRBV5-1|TRBJ2-5|NA
TGCGCCAGCAGCTTGGAGGGAGAGACCCAGTACTTC
CASSLEGETQYF
>NA|TRBV6-5|TRBJ1-3|NA
TGTGCCAGCAGTCGGGGGGGGGATTCGGGAAACACCATATATTTT
CASSRGGDSGNTIYF